The rows below give T cell receptor beta chains drawn from one sample of a study of blood T cell repertoires in COVID-19. Some clones are missing from TCRdb's copy, which holds only in-frame ones; the method was immunoSEQ multiplex PCR. The table has about 260,000 clones, about 89% seen once. The specimen sequenced was peripheral blood. Every receptor here comes from a woman aged 35 to 49 who had recovered from COVID-19. The CDR3 runs from the conserved cysteine through the conserved F or W. The D gene is left open where the match is weak. Size values are once, few and many counts, or a class for expanded clones, and some rows have none.

V	D	J	size	DNA	CDR3
TRBV6-4	TRBD1	TRBJ1-1	-	TGTGCCAGCAGACAGGGGATAGGCACTGAAGCTTTCTTT	CASRQGIGTEAFF
TRBV9	TRBD2	TRBJ2-7	-	TGTGCCAGCAGCCAAGAGGCCAGCGGGGTCTACTCCTACGAGCAGTACTTC	CASSQEASGVYSYEQYF
TRBV7-9	-	TRBJ2-1	few	TGTGCCAGCAGCTTAGACCGCGGGGCCTACAATGAGCAGTTCTTC	CASSLDRGAYNEQFF
TRBV2	-	TRBJ1-2	-	TGTGCCAGCACCCGATTGGGAGAGGGCTACACCTTC	CASTRLGEGYTF
TRBV27	TRBD1	TRBJ1-2	-	TGTGCCAGCAGTCCAGGGGGACAGGGGGCGAAAGGCTACACCTTC	CASSPGGQGAKGYTF
TRBV2	-	TRBJ2-5	-	TGTGCCAGCACCGGGGACATGGGGCAAGAGACCCAGTACTTC	CASTGDMGQETQYF
TRBV18	-	TRBJ1-1	-	TGTGCCAGCTCACCACCTCGAGCTCTGGGGGCGGAAGCTTTCTTT	CASSPPRALGAEAFF
TRBV10-2	TRBD1	TRBJ1-6	few	TGCGCCAGTTCCGGGACAGGAGGTTCACCCCTCCACTTT	CASSGTGGSPLHF
TRBV24-1	-	TRBJ2-1	-	TGTGCCACCAGTGGCGCTCATACTGGGCAGTTCTTC	CATSGAHTGQFF
TRBV28	-	TRBJ2-5	-	TGTGCCAGTAGGGGCGGGGCAGACCAAGAGACCCAGTACTTC	CASRGGADQETQYF
TRBV6-5	TRBD1	TRBJ2-7	-	TGTGCCAGCAGAAGACAGGGGATCCACGAGCAGTACTTC	CASRRQGIHEQYF
TRBV5-6	-	TRBJ1-2	-	TGTGCCAGCAGCTTGGAACCAGGGAGGGCCTATGGCTACACCTTC	CASSLEPGRAYGYTF
TRBV6-5	TRBD1	TRBJ2-7	-	TGTGCCAGCAACCGGGACAGGGGACACGAGCAGTACTTC	CASNRDRGHEQYF
TRBV11-2	TRBD2	TRBJ2-5	-	TGTGCCAGCAGCCGCACTAGCGGGGGGGCTGGAGAGACCCAGTACTTC	CASSRTSGGAGETQYF
TRBV4-2	-	TRBJ1-2	-	TGTGCCAGCAGCGTCGGTGGGCATACCTATGGCTACACCTTC	CASSVGGHTYGYTF
TRBV19	-	TRBJ2-4	-	TGTGCCAGTAAGATATCGGTACAGGCCAAAAACATTCAGTACTTC	CASKISVQAKNIQYF
TRBV18	TRBD1	TRBJ1-1	-	TGTGCCAGCTCATCATTTTCCGGGACAGGGGACACTGAAGCTTTCTTT	CASSSFSGTGDTEAFF
TRBV2	TRBD1	TRBJ1-5	-	TGTGCCAGCAGGGGCCGGACAGGCGTAATTAGCAATCAGCCCCAGCATTTT	CASRGRTGVISNQPQHF
TRBV7-2	-	TRBJ2-2	-	TGTGCCAGCAGCCCTCTGAACACCGGGGAGCTGTTTTTT	CASSPLNTGELFF
TRBV7-2	-	TRBJ1-1	once	TGTGCCAGCAAGACAGGTGGTGGGATGAACACTGAAGCTTTCTTT	CASKTGGGMNTEAFF
TRBV5-4	-	TRBJ1-5	-	TGTGCCAGCAGCTTGTGGCAGGGTGGGAATCAGCCCCAGCATTTT	CASSLWQGGNQPQHF
TRBV11-2	TRBD2	TRBJ2-1	-	TGTGCCAGCAGCTTGGCCCCCGGGACTAGCGGTTGGGATGAGCAGTTCTTC	CASSLAPGTSGWDEQFF
TRBV27	-	TRBJ1-5	-	TGTGCCAGCAGTGGACAGTACAATCAGCCCCAGCATTTT	CASSGQYNQPQHF
TRBV9	-	TRBJ2-7	once	TGTGCCAGCAGCGTTGCCAGGGAGCAGTACTTC	CASSVAREQYF
TRBV9	TRBD1	TRBJ1-2	-	TGTGCCAGCAGCGTAATGGGACAGCACTATGGCTACACCTTC	CASSVMGQHYGYTF
TRBV9	TRBD1	TRBJ1-2	-	TGTGCCAGCAGCTCGGGACAGGGCCAATATAACTATGGCTACACCTTC	CASSSGQGQYNYGYTF
TRBV14	-	TRBJ1-2	-	TGTGCCAGCAGCCAAGATTGGGGGGGTTCACATGGCTACACCTTC	CASSQDWGGSHGYTF
TRBV6-6	-	TRBJ1-5	-	TGTGCCAGCGGAGGTCCTGGGCTTAGCAATCAGCCCCAGCATTTT	CASGGPGLSNQPQHF
TRBV2	TRBD1	TRBJ2-5	-	TGTGCCAGCAGTGTACAGGGGGCCCAAGAGACCCAGTACTTC	CASSVQGAQETQYF
TRBV6-5	TRBD2	TRBJ2-2	-	TGTGCCAGCGCACTGGGGGGGGTCGGGGAGCTGTTTTTT	CASALGGVGELFF
TRBV5-5	TRBD1	TRBJ1-2	few	TGTGCCAGCAGCTGGACAGGGGAGAACGGCTACACCTTC	CASSWTGENGYTF
TRBV9	-	TRBJ1-2	-	TGTGCCAGCAGCGTCGCTGCGGGGAACTATGGCTACACCTTC	CASSVAAGNYGYTF
TRBV5-6	TRBD1	TRBJ1-2	-	TGTGCCAGCAGCTGGGGGACAGGGGTAAACTATGGCTACACCTTC	CASSWGTGVNYGYTF